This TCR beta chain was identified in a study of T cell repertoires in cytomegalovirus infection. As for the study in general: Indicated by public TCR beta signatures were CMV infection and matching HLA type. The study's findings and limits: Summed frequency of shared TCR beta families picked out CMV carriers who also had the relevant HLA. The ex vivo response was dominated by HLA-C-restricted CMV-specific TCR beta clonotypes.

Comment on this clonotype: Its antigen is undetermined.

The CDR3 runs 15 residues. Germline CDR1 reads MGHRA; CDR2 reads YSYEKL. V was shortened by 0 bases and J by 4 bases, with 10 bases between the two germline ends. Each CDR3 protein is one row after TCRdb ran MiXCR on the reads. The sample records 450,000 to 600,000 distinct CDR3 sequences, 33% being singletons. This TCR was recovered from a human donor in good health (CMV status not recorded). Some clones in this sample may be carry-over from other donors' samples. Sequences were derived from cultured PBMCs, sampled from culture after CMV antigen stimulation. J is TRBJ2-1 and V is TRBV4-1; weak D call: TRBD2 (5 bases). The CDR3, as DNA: TGCGCCAGCAGCCAAGAGGAGGCCCCGTACAATGAGCAGTTCTTC. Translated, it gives CASSQEEAPYNEQFF.